This T cell receptor (beta chain) originates from a study of blood T cell repertoires in COVID-19. Looking at the study overall: There were acute and convalescent COVID-19 samples, and they came from the United States, Italy and Spain. T cells, B-cell-depleted T cells, or PBMCs provided the cDNA or gDNA that served as material.

The CDR3 extends over 15 amino acids. Germline assignment: CDR1 SGHTA and CDR2 FQGNSA. The germline V and J ends were trimmed by 5 bases and 3 bases, with 13 bases remaining between them. In the authors' workflow: Using reference gene primer amplification, nucleated cell counts were estimated. Generated by immunoSEQ multiplex PCR, the TCRdb table keeps only in-frame clones and is missing some. That table is the source of V, J and clone size, and D and trimming were worked out from the DNA. The data hold about 200,000 clones, with 80% to 95% observed a single time. The sample taken for sequencing was peripheral blood. The receptor was isolated from a man over 45 with acute or convalescent COVID-19. The V call is TRBV7-2, the J call TRBJ1-4, with a tentative D call TRBD1 (6 bases). CDR3 protein: CASSTRQASNEKLFF. The DNA of the CDR3 is TGTGCCAGCAGCACTCGACAGGCGTCTAATGAAAAACTGTTTTTT.